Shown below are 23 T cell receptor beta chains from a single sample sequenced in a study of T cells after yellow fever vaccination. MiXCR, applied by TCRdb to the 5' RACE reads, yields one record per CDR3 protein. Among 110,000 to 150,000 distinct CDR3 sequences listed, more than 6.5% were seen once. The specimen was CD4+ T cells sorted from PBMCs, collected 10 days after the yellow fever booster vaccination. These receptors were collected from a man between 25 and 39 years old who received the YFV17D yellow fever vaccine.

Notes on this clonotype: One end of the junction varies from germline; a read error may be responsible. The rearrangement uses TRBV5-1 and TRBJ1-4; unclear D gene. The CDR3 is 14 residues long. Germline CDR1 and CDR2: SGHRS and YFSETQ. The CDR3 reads CASSLLATIEKLFF. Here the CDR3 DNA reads TGCGCCAGCAGCCTCCTTGCAACTATTGAAAAACTGTTTTTT.

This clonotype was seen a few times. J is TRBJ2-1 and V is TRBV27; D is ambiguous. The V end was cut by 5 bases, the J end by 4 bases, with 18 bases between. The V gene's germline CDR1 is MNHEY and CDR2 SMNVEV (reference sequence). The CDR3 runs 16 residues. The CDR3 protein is CASSPILTQGYNEQFF. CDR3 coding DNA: TGTGCCAGCAGTCCTATCCTCACACAAGGTTACAATGAGCAGTTCTTC.

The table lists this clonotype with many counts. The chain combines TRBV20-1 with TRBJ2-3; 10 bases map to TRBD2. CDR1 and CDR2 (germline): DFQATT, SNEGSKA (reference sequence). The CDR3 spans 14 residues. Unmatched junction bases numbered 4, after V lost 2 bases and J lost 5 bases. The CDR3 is CSARLAGVIDTQYF. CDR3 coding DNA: TGCAGTGCTAGACTAGCGGGAGTTATAGATACGCAGTATTTT.

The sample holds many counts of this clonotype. The CDR3 nucleotides are TGTGCCAGCAGCCCCAAGACAGGGTTGAACTATGGCTACACCTTC. The encoded protein is CASSPKTGLNYGYTF. V is TRBV9 and J is TRBJ1-2; the match to TRBD1 covers 7 bases. The germline gives CDR1 SGDLS, CDR2 YYNGEE. The trim removed 4 bases at V and 2 bases at J, leaving 8 bases unmatched. The CDR3 runs 15 residues.

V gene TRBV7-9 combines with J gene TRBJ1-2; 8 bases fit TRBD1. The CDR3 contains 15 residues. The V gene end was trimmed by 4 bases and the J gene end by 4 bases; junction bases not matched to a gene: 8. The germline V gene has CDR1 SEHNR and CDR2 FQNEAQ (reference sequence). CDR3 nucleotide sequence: TGTGCCAGCAGCTCATCCGGGACAGGTCCCTATGGCTACACCTTC. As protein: CASSSSGTGPYGYTF.

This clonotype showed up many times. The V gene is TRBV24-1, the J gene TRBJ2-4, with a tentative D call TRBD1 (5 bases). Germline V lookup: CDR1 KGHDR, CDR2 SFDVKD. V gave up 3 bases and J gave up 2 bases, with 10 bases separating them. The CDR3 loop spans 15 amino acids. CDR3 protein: CATSDGAVPKNIQYF. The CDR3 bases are TGTGCCACCAGTGATGGGGCAGTACCCAAAAACATTCAGTACTTC.

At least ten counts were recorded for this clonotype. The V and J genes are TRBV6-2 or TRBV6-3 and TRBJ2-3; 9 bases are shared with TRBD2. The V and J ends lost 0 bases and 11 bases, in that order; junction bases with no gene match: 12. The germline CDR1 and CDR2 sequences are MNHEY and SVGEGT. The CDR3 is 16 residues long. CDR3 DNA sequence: TGTGCCAGCAGTTACTCGTCCGGACTAGCGCGCGCAAGGCAGTATTTT. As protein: CASSYSSGLARARQYF.

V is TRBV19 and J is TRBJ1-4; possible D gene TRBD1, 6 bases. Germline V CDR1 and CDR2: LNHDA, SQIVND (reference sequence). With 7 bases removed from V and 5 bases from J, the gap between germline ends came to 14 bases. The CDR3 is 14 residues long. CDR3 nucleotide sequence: TGTGCCAGTAAAACACAGGGCCAGAATGAAAAACTGTTTTTT. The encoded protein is CASKTQGQNEKLFF.

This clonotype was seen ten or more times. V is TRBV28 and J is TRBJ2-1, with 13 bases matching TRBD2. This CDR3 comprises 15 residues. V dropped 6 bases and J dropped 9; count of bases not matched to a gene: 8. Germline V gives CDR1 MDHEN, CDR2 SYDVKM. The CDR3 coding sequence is TGTGCCAGCAGGAGGACTAGCGGGAGTATACCTGAGCAGTTCTTC. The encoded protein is CASRRTSGSIPEQFF.

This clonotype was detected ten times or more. The CDR3 bases are TGTGCCAGCAGTTGGACAGGGAGGGGGACTAATGAAAAACTGTTTTTT. It is translated as CASSWTGRGTNEKLFF. The chain carries TRBV27 and TRBJ1-4, with 8 nucleotides matching TRBD1. The germline V gene encodes CDR1 MNHEY and CDR2 SMNVEV (reference sequence). The J segment lost 2 bases and the V segment lost 4 bases, leaving 6 bases of the junction unmatched. CDR3 length: 16 residues.

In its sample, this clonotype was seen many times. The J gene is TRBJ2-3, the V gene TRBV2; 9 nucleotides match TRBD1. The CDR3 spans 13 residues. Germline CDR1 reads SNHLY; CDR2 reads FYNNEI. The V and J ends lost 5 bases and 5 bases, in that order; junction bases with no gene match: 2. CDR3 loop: CASSRDREDTQYF. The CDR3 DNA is TGTGCCAGCAGTAGGGACAGGGAAGATACGCAGTATTTT.

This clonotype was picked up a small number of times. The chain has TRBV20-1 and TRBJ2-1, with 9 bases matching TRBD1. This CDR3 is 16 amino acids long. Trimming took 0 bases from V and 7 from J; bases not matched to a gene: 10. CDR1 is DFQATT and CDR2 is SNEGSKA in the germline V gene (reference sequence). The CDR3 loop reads CSARDHGQGYGNEQFF. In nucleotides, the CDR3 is TGCAGTGCTAGAGATCACGGACAGGGGTATGGGAATGAGCAGTTCTTC.

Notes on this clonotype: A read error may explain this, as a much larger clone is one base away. CDR3 region: CAFSEDGATQYF. Written as DNA, the CDR3 is TGTGCCTTCAGTGAGGACGGGGCAACGCAGTATTTT. V and J are TRBV10-3 and TRBJ2-3; D tentatively reads TRBD1 or TRBD2 (5 bases each). The length of the CDR3 is 12 residues. The germline CDR1 and CDR2 sequences are ENHRY and SYGVKD.

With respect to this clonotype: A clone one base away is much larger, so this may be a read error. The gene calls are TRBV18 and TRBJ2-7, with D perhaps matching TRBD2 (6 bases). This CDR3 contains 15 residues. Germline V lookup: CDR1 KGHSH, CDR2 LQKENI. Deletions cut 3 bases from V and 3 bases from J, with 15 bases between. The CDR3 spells CASSPPGLSDYEQYF. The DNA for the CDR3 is TGTGCCAGCTCACCCCCCGGACTATCCGACTACGAGCAGTACTTC. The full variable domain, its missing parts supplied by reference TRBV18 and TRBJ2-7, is NAGVMQNPRHLVRRRGQEARLRCSPMKGHSHVYWYRQLPEEGLKFMVYLQKENIIDESGMPKERFSAEFPKEGPSILRIQQVVRGDSAAYFCASSPPGLSDYEQYFGPGTRLTVT.

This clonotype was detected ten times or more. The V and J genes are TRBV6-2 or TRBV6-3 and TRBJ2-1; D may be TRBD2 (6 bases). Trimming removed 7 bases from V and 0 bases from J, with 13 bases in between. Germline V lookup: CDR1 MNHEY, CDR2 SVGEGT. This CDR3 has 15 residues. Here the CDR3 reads CASTIGGASYNEQFF. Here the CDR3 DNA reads TGTGCCAGCACGATCGGAGGGGCCTCCTACAATGAGCAGTTCTTC.

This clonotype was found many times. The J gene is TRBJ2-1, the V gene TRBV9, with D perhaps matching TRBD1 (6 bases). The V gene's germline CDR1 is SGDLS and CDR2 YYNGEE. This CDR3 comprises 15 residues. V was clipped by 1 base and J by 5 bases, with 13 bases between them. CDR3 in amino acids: CASSVKGGVDNEQFF. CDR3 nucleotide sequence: TGTGCCAGCAGCGTAAAAGGGGGAGTGGACAATGAGCAGTTCTTC.

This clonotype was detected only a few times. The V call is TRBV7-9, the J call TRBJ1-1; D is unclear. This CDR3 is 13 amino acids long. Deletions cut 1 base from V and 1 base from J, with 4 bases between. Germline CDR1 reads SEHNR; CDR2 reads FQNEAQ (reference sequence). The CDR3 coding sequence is TGTGCCAGCAGCTTAGATGCGAACACTGAAGCTTTCTTT. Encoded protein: CASSLDANTEAFF.

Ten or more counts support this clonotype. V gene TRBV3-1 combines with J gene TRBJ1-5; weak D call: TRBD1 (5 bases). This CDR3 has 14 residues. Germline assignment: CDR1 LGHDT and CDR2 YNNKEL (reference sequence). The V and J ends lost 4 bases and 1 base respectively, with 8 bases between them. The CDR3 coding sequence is TGTGCCAGCAGCCGACAGCCAAGCAATCAGCCCCAGCATTTT. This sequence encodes CASSRQPSNQPQHF.

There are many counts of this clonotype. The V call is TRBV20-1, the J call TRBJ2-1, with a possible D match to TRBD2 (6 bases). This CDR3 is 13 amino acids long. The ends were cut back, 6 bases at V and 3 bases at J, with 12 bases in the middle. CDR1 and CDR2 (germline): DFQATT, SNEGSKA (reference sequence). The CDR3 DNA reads TGCAGTGCCCCGGGACTCGTCTACAATGAGCAGTTCTTC. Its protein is CSAPGLVYNEQFF.

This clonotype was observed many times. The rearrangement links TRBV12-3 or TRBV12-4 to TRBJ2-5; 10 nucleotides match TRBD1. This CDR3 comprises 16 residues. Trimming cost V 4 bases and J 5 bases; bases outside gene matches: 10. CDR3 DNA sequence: TGTGCCAGCAGTTCGAGTCCGACAGGGGGCTCGGAGACCCAGTACTTC. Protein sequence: CASSSSPTGGSETQYF.

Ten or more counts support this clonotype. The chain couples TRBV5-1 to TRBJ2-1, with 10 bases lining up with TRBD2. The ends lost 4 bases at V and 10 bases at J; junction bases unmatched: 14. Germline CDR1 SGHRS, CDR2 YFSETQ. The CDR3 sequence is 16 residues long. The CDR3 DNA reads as TGCGCCAGCAGCCCCCCCGCAGCGGGAGGGCCTTCCGAGCAGTTCTTC. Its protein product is CASSPPAAGGPSEQFF.

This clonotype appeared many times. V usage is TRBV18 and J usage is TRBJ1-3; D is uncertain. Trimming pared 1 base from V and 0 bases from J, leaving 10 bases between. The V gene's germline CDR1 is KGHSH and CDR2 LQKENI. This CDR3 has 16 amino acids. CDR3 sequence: CASSPRQTNSGNTIYF. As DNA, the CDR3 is TGTGCCAGCTCACCACGGCAGACCAACTCTGGAAACACCATATATTTT.

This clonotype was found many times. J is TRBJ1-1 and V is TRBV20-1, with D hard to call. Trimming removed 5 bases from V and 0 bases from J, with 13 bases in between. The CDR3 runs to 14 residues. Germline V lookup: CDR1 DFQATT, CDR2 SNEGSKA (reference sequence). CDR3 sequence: CSAGGQIVNTEAFF. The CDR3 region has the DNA TGCAGTGCTGGTGGTCAAATTGTGAACACTGAAGCTTTCTTT.